Below are 21 T cell receptor beta chains sequenced from a single sample in a study of cytomegalovirus exposure and HLA in healthy donors. Clones were read by immunoSEQ multiplex PCR, and TCRdb kept only the in-frame ones, dropping some. This sample has 150,000 to 200,000 clones, with about four fifths found just once. The sequencing input was PBMCs. The receptors derive from a man aged 25 to 40 in good health and CMV-seropositive.

This chain links TRBV5-8 with TRBJ1-5; tentatively, D is TRBD1 (6 bases). With 2 bases removed from V and 5 bases from J, the gap between germline ends came to 11 bases. The CDR3 sequence is 14 residues long. Germline lookup yields CDR1 SGHTS and CDR2 YDEGEE. The CDR3 DNA reads TGTGCCAGCAGCTTCGGGGACACCCATCAGCCCCAGCATTTT. Translating gives CASSFGDTHQPQHF.

This clone showed up just once. The chain couples TRBV28 to TRBJ2-7; 10 positions match TRBD1. V trimming: 8 bases; J trimming: 3 bases; junction bases outside the gene matches: 7. CDR1 is MDHEN and CDR2 is SYDVKM in the germline V gene. The CDR3 totals 14 residues. The CDR3 region has the DNA TGTGCCAGCGGGGACAGGGGAACAATCTACGAGCAGTACTTC. Its translation: CASGDRGTIYEQYF.

This sequence joins TRBV2 and TRBJ2-4, with 14 bases lining up with TRBD2. The CDR3 is 17 amino acids. Germline lookup yields CDR1 SNHLY and CDR2 FYNNEI. Trimming cost V 6 bases and J 0 bases; bases outside gene matches: 4. The CDR3 reads CASRGTSGGGAKNIQYF. CDR3 DNA sequence: TGTGCCAGCAGGGGGACTAGCGGGGGAGGAGCCAAAAACATTCAGTACTTC.

This chain connects TRBV4-3 to TRBJ1-1; the match to TRBD1 covers 10 bases. The CDR3 length is 19 residues. Germline CDR1 LGHNA, CDR2 YSLEER. Trimming at V came to 3 bases and at J to 3 bases, leaving 16 bases not matched to a gene. The DNA for the CDR3 is TGCGCCAGCAGCCAGGTAACCGGGACAGGGGATTTTTGGGACACTGAAGCTTTCTTT. Translating it yields CASSQVTGTGDFWDTEAFF.

A single count supports this clone. The chain uses TRBV6-5 and TRBJ2-2, with 8 bases identical to TRBD1. After removal of 6 bases from V and 9 bases from J, the junction contained 3 bases not matched to a gene. The CDR3 runs 12 residues. Germline V CDR1 and CDR2: MNHEY, SVGAGI. CDR3 protein: CASRSRGRELFF. CDR3 nucleotides: TGTGCCAGCAGGTCCAGGGGGCGGGAGCTGTTTTTT.

The CDR3 protein is CASGTSGRRSNEQFF. The DNA of the CDR3 is TGTGCCAGCGGGACTAGCGGGAGACGAAGCAATGAGCAGTTCTTC. This chain links TRBV13 with TRBJ2-1; 14 nucleotides align to TRBD2. The CDR3 sequence is 15 residues long. V dropped 8 bases and J dropped 6; count of bases not matched to a gene: 6. Germline lookup yields CDR1 PRHDT and CDR2 FYEKMQ (reference sequence).

V usage is TRBV10-3 and J usage is TRBJ2-1; 7 bases fit TRBD2. The CDR3 sequence is 16 residues long. CDR1 ENHRY and CDR2 SYGVKD come from the germline V gene. The junction had 9 bases not matched to a gene; V was cut back by 2 bases and J by 5 bases. CDR3 sequence reads: CAISETLAEINNEQFF. CDR3 DNA sequence: TGTGCCATCAGTGAGACTCTAGCGGAAATCAACAATGAGCAGTTCTTC.

This chain connects TRBV7-2 to TRBJ2-7; 11 bases match TRBD2. Germline assignment: CDR1 SGHTA and CDR2 FQGNSA. The V gene end was trimmed by 5 bases and the J gene end by 4 bases; junction bases not matched to a gene: 7. This CDR3 has 15 residues. DNA for the CDR3: TGTGCCAGCAGCCCAGAAGGGACTAGCGGATACGAGCAGTACTTC. This gives the protein CASSPEGTSGYEQYF.

This chain joins TRBV5-1 and TRBJ1-1; the match to TRBD1 covers 11 bases. CDR1 is SGHRS, CDR2 YFSETQ, per germline. V shed 0 bases, J shed 7 bases, and the junction held 8 bases outside the gene matches. The CDR3 is made up of 16 amino acids. CDR3 nucleotide sequence: TGCGCCAGCAGCTTGGCCCCGACGGACAGGGGGCTTGAAGCTTTCTTT. Encoded protein: CASSLAPTDRGLEAFF.

The gene calls are TRBV29-1 and TRBJ1-1; D is perhaps TRBD1 (5 bases). Germline V CDR1 and CDR2: SQVTM, ANQGSEA. The CDR3 totals 12 residues. Trimming cost V 7 bases and J 1 base, with 10 bases left between them. CDR3 sequence (DNA): TGCAGCGCCGGGGGAACGAACACTGAAGCTTTCTTT. This codes for CSAGGTNTEAFF.

The genes are TRBV11-2 and TRBJ2-1, with TRBD2 matching over 7 bases. CDR3 length equals 15 residues. CDR1 and CDR2 (germline): SGHAT, FQNNGV. The V gene end was trimmed by 4 bases and the J gene end by 3 bases; junction bases not matched to a gene: 6. The CDR3 DNA is TGTGCCAGCAGCTCGGGACTAAACCTCTACAATGAGCAGTTCTTC. This gives the protein CASSSGLNLYNEQFF.

The chain recombines TRBV7-2 with TRBJ1-2, with D perhaps TRBD1 (5 bases). The CDR3 runs 13 residues. Germline lookup yields CDR1 SGHTA and CDR2 FQGNSA. Trimming took 2 bases from V and 4 from J, leaving 8 bases between them. The CDR3 region is CASSLRQGYGYTF. The CDR3 DNA sequence: TGTGCCAGCAGCTTAAGGCAGGGCTATGGCTACACCTTC. The full variable domain, in which reference TRBV7-2 and TRBJ1-2 provide the parts outside the CDR3, is GAGVSQSPSNKVTEKGKDVELRCDPISGHTALYWYRQSLGQGLEFLIYFQGNSAPDKSGLPSDRFSAERTGGSVSTLTIQRTQQEDSAVYLCASSLRQGYGYTFGSGTRLTVV.

This chain joins TRBV9 and TRBJ2-7; 12 bases fit TRBD2. The junction had 6 bases not matched to a gene; V was cut back by 3 bases and J by 2 bases. Germline CDR1 reads SGDLS; CDR2 reads YYNGEE. The CDR3 contains 16 residues. DNA of the CDR3: TGTGCCAGCAGCGAAAAACTAGCGGGAGGCCCCTACGAGCAGTACTTC. Protein sequence: CASSEKLAGGPYEQYF.

V and J are TRBV5-1 and TRBJ1-2, with 7 bases fitting TRBD1. Losses at the gene ends were 4 bases for V and 6 bases for J; bases not matched to a gene: 9. This CDR3 spans 14 amino acids. Germline-derived CDR1 and CDR2 are SGHRS and YFSETQ. CDR3 residues: CASSGRQGPDGYTF. The CDR3 DNA reads TGCGCCAGCAGCGGAAGACAGGGACCGGATGGCTACACCTTC.

This clone was recorded only once. This clone may be a read error of a much larger clone one base away. V gene TRBV5-6 combines with J gene TRBJ1-4; the D gene is possibly TRBD1 (6 bases). V lost 0 bases and J lost 10, with 13 bases in between. Germline V lookup: CDR1 SGHDT, CDR2 YYEEEE. The CDR3 length is 14 residues. As DNA, the CDR3 is TGTGCCAGCAGCTTGGAGTCCCAAGGGGGAAAACTGTTTTTT. It codes for CASSLESQGGKLFF.

The chain joins TRBV27 to TRBJ2-6, with D perhaps matching TRBD1 (6 bases). The CDR3 consists of 18 residues. V lost 5 bases to trimming and J lost 0 bases, with 17 bases between them. Germline-derived CDR1 and CDR2 are MNHEY and SMNVEV (reference sequence). CDR3 sequence: CASSRAQDSHSGANVLTF. The CDR3 nucleotides read TGTGCCAGCAGTAGGGCCCAGGACAGCCACTCTGGGGCCAACGTCCTGACTTTC. Combining the CDR3 with reference TRBV27 and TRBJ2-6 gives the whole variable domain EAQVTQNPRYLITVTGKKLTVTCSQNMNHEYMSWYRQDPGLGLRQIYYSMNVEVTDKGDVPEGYKVSRKEKRNFPLILESPSPNQTSLYFCASSRAQDSHSGANVLTFGAGSRLTVL.

The V call is TRBV19, the J call TRBJ1-6; 9 bases fit TRBD1. The V gene end was trimmed by 1 base and the J gene end by 7 bases; junction bases not matched to a gene: 11. The CDR3 totals 18 residues. The germline CDR1 and CDR2 sequences are LNHDA and SQIVND (reference sequence). The CDR3 is CASSIVVLDRGVNSPLHF. CDR3 in DNA: TGTGCCAGTAGTATAGTGGTGCTGGACAGGGGAGTCAATTCACCCCTCCACTTT. The full variable domain, completed using reference TRBV19 and TRBJ1-6, is DGGITQSPKYLFRKEGQNVTLSCEQNLNHDAMYWYRQDPGQGLRLIYYSQIVNDFQKGDIAEGYSVSREKKESFPLTVTSAQKNPTAFYLCASSIVVLDRGVNSPLHFGNGTRLTVT.

CDR3 coding DNA: TGTGCCAGCGAAGGCTCTGACAGGTTGGCCACTGAAGCTTTCTTT. This gives the protein CASEGSDRLATEAFF. V usage is TRBV25-1 and J usage is TRBJ1-1, with a weak D call TRBD1 (6 bases). The germline V and J ends were trimmed by 8 bases and 4 bases, with 20 bases remaining between them. Germline-derived CDR1 and CDR2 are MGHDK and SYGVNS. The CDR3 length is 15 residues.

This rearrangement joins TRBV28 to TRBJ2-1, with D possibly being TRBD2 (5 bases). Between the trimmed V and J ends, which lost 3 bases and 0 bases, there was a span of 9 bases. The CDR3 consists of 15 residues. Germline V gene data show CDR1 as MDHEN and CDR2 as SYDVKM. DNA for the CDR3: TGTGCCAGCAGTTTTCATGGGAGCTCCTACAATGAGCAGTTCTTC. As protein: CASSFHGSSYNEQFF. The whole variable domain, filled in from reference TRBV28 and TRBJ2-1, reads DVKVTQSSRYLVKRTGEKVFLECVQDMDHENMFWYRQDPGLGLRLIYFSYDVKMKEKGDIPEGYSVSREKKERFSLILESASTNQTSMYLCASSFHGSSYNEQFFGPGTRLTVL.

This sequence joins TRBV19 and TRBJ2-6, with D hard to call. CDR3 size: 14 residues. Germline assignment: CDR1 LNHDA and CDR2 SQIVND (reference sequence). Between the trimmed V and J ends, which lost 9 bases and 0 bases, there was a span of 9 bases. The CDR3 region has the DNA TGTGCCAGCCTTTTGAGCTCTGGGGCCAACGTCCTGACTTTC. It yields the protein CASLLSSGANVLTF.

This clone was picked up many times. In DNA, the CDR3 is TGCAGCGCCGTCGGACAGGGGCCCTCTCACTATGGCTACACCTTC. As protein: CSAVGQGPSHYGYTF. The rearrangement joins TRBV29-1 to TRBJ1-2; 9 bases align to TRBD1. Germline V gene data show CDR1 as SQVTM and CDR2 as ANQGSEA. The CDR3 length is 15 residues. Unmatched junction bases numbered 12, after V lost 7 bases and J lost 3 bases.